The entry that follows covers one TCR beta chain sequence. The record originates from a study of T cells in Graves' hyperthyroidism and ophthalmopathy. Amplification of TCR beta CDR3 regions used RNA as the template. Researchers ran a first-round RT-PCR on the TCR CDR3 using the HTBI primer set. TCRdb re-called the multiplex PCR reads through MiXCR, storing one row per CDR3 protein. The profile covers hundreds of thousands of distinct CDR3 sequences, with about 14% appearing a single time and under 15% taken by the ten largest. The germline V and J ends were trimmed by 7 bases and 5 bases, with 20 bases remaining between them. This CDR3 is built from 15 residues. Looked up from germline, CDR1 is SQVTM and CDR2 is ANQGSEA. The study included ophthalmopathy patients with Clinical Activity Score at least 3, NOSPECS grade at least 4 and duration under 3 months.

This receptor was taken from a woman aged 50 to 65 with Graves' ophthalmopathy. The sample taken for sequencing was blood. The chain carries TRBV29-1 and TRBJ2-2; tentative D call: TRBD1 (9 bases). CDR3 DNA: TGCAGCGCCAGCACAGGGGGCGGGGGGACCGGGGAGCTGTTTTTT. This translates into CSASTGGGGTGELFF.